The clone carrying this TCR beta chain is a singleton in its sample. Its target is unknown. The CDR3 extends over 19 amino acids. Germline V gene sequence: CDR1 MDHEN, CDR2 SYDVKM. The ends were cut back, 4 bases at V and 1 base at J, with 23 bases in the middle. The data derive from a study of shared clonotypes between healthy human individuals. Study overall: Donors had three CD4 naive, three CD4 memory, two CD8 naive and one CD8 memory plate apiece.

Assay: immunoSEQ multiplex PCR; the TCRdb copy retains only in-frame clones and omits some. The sample consists of around 650,000 clones, roughly 96% of them appearing once. Study observations and caveats: Generally, naive subsets (rather than memory subsets) showed larger estimated richness. Few donors limited the genetic and exposure-history diversity represented.

CD45RO-negative cells were positively selected for CCR7, leaving out terminally differentiated effector memory CD45RA+ cells. V is TRBV28 and J is TRBJ1-5; D unresolved. This clonotype originated in a young woman in good health. The material sequenced was naive CD8+ T cells sorted from blood. This CDR3 is CASSWGVGLTEYSNQPQHF. Written as DNA, the CDR3 is TGTGCCAGCAGTTGGGGAGTAGGACTCACTGAGTACAGCAATCAGCCCCAGCATTTT.